A single sample is the source of the 23 T cell receptor beta chains below, sequenced in a study of T cell changes during pregnancy in multiple sclerosis. Assay used: immunoSEQ multiplex PCR; TCRdb lists only in-frame clones, some missing. The profile shows around 36,000 clones, about 92% of them singletons. The sample was CD8+ T cells from peripheral blood mononuclear cells, taken in the first trimester of pregnancy. These receptors originate from a female donor with multiple sclerosis, enrolled in a pregnancy study.

The chain links TRBV6-5 to TRBJ2-1, with unresolved D. Germline V gene data show CDR1 as MNHEY and CDR2 as SVGAGI. Trimming cost V 7 bases and J 0 bases, with 10 bases left between them. The CDR3 extends over 14 amino acids. CDR3 amino acids: CASMERLSYNEQFF. CDR3 DNA sequence: TGTGCCAGCATGGAGCGACTCTCCTACAATGAGCAGTTCTTC.

The CDR3 reads CASTLPSYEQYF. CDR3 in DNA: TGTGCCAGCACCCTTCCCTCCTACGAGCAGTACTTC. The rearrangement links TRBV6-1 to TRBJ2-7; D not certain. This CDR3 is 12 amino acids long. CDR1 is MNHNS and CDR2 is SASEGT in the germline V gene. V was trimmed by 7 bases and J by 0 bases, leaving 7 bases between them.

This sequence joins TRBV10-1 and TRBJ1-1; TRBD1 matches at 8 bases. Germline lookup yields CDR1 WNHNN and CDR2 SYGVQD (reference sequence). Germline trimming cut 0 bases from V and 0 bases from J; bases unmatched to any gene: 9. This CDR3 is 18 amino acids long. The DNA of the CDR3 is TGCGCCAGCAGTGAGTCTTACAACAGGGACAGGATGAACACTGAAGCTTTCTTT. Residues: CASSESYNRDRMNTEAFF.

The genes are TRBV27 and TRBJ2-7, with TRBD1 matching over 9 bases. The CDR3 loop spans 14 amino acids. J gave up 6 bases and V 5 bases, and 8 bases lay outside the gene matches. The germline CDR1 and CDR2 sequences are MNHEY and SMNVEV (reference sequence). The CDR3 protein is CASSPGQGNFEQYF. Written as DNA, the CDR3 is TGTGCCAGCAGTCCGGGACAGGGAAACTTCGAGCAGTACTTC.

To note about this clone: Compared with germline, one end of the junction differs, possibly owing to a read error. The V call is TRBV7-7, the J call TRBJ2-1; TRBD1 matches 9 bases. CDR1 and CDR2 from the germline V gene are SSHAT and FNYEAQ (reference sequence). The CDR3 length is 13 residues. CDR3 bases: TGTGCTAGCAGCCCAACAGGGGGCGATGAGCAGTTCTTC. Translated, it gives CASSPTGGDEQFF.

V is TRBV2 and J is TRBJ2-5, with D unclear. V was clipped by 7 bases and J by 0 bases, with 6 bases between them. This CDR3 comprises 12 residues. Germline V gene sequence: CDR1 SNHLY, CDR2 FYNNEI. The CDR3 loop is CASNGYQETQYF. DNA for the CDR3: TGTGCCAGCAACGGGTACCAAGAGACCCAGTACTTC.

The V gene is TRBV4-1, the J gene TRBJ1-2, with 7 bases lining up with TRBD1. The CDR3 totals 16 residues. Trimming took 1 base from V and 4 from J; bases not matched to a gene: 9. The V gene's germline CDR1 is MGHRA and CDR2 YSYEKL. The CDR3 sequence is CASSQVPQDRFYGYTF. Here the CDR3 DNA reads TGCGCCAGCAGCCAAGTCCCCCAGGACAGGTTCTATGGCTACACCTTC.

This clone is medium-sized within its sample. The rearrangement links TRBV6-1 to TRBJ2-3; 12 nucleotides line up with TRBD2. V was clipped by 2 bases and J by 4 bases; unmatched bases: 1. Germline V lookup: CDR1 MNHNS, CDR2 SASEGT. The CDR3 loop spans 15 amino acids. CDR3 sequence: CASSELAGGPDTQYF. The CDR3 coding sequence is TGTGCCAGCAGTGAACTAGCGGGGGGGCCAGATACGCAGTATTTT.

V is TRBV25-1 and J is TRBJ1-5, with a tentative D call TRBD1 (5 bases). CDR3 length: 14 amino acids. CDR1 MGHDK and CDR2 SYGVNS come from the germline V gene. The V and J ends lost 5 bases and 5 bases respectively, with 13 bases between them. CDR3 nucleotides: TGTGCCAGCAGTCCGACAGAGATGGATCAGCCCCAGCATTTT. Protein product: CASSPTEMDQPQHF.

This clone has just one count. This rearrangement joins TRBV14 to TRBJ1-6; D not resolved. CDR3 length: 16 amino acids. Germline assignment: CDR1 SGHDN and CDR2 FVKESK. V was shortened by 0 bases and J by 7 bases, with 13 bases between the two germline ends. The CDR3 loop reads CASSQDAVGWNSPLHF. CDR3 DNA: TGTGCCAGCAGCCAAGATGCGGTCGGTTGGAATTCACCCCTCCACTTT. Based on the CDR3 plus reference TRBV14 and TRBJ1-6, the full variable domain is EAGVTQFPSHSVIEKGQTVTLRCDPISGHDNLYWYRRVMGKEIKFLLHFVKESKQDESGMPNNRFLAERTGGTYSTLKVQPAELEDSGVYFCASSQDAVGWNSPLHFGNGTRLTVT.

This chain uses TRBV5-1 with TRBJ2-3, with D possibly TRBD1 on 6 matching bases. CDR1 is SGHRS, CDR2 YFSETQ, per germline. CDR3 length: 16 residues. Trimming left V 1 base short and J 2 bases short, with 14 bases between. CDR3 loop: CASSLLRGQHTDTQYF. CDR3 in DNA: TGCGCCAGCAGCTTGCTCAGGGGACAACACACAGATACGCAGTATTTT.

The chain has TRBV2 and TRBJ1-6; D not certain. CDR1 is SNHLY and CDR2 is FYNNEI in the germline V gene. The CDR3 sequence is 16 residues long. V was pared by 7 bases and J by 0 bases, with 13 bases between. CDR3 residues: CASMPRWSSYNSPLHF. The CDR3 nucleotides read TGTGCCAGCATGCCCCGGTGGAGCTCCTATAATTCACCCCTCCACTTT.

This clone occurred once. The V call is TRBV29-1, the J call TRBJ2-1; no clear D gene. The CDR3 sequence is 11 residues long. The germline V gene encodes CDR1 SQVTM and CDR2 ANQGSEA. Trimming stripped 3 bases from V and 3 bases from J, with 3 bases between. The CDR3: CSVDIYNEQFF. The CDR3 DNA is TGCAGCGTTGACATCTACAATGAGCAGTTCTTC.

This rearrangement joins TRBV6-4 to TRBJ2-5; D possibly corresponds to TRBD2 (5 bases). Trimming took off 2 bases at V and 5 bases at J, with 6 bases between the two ends. CDR3 length: 12 residues. Germline assignment: CDR1 MRHNA and CDR2 SNTAGT. CDR3 amino acids: CASSDPGETQYF. CDR3 coding DNA: TGTGCCAGCAGTGACCCGGGGGAGACCCAGTACTTC.

The chain carries TRBV9 and TRBJ2-7, with 7 positions matching TRBD2. The V segment lost 4 bases and the J segment 7 bases; nucleotides outside the gene matches: 11. This CDR3 has 14 amino acids. Germline V CDR1 and CDR2: SGDLS, YYNGEE. The CDR3 reads CASSPPGGTTEQYF. The CDR3 DNA sequence: TGTGCCAGCAGCCCCCCAGGAGGGACTACAGAGCAGTACTTC. Filled out from reference TRBV9 and TRBJ2-7, the complete variable domain reads DSGVTQTPKHLITATGQRVTLRCSPRSGDLSVYWYQQSLDQGLQFLIQYYNGEERAKGNILERFSAQQFPDLHSELNLSSLELGDSALYFCASSPPGGTTEQYFGPGTRLTVT.

This chain joins TRBV4-1 and TRBJ2-3; 8 positions agree with TRBD2. The CDR3 covers 15 residues. V lost 0 bases and J lost 6; bases outside the gene matches: 5. Germline V lookup: CDR1 MGHRA, CDR2 YSYEKL. The chain's CDR3 is CASSQEREGWDTQYF. The DNA of the CDR3 is TGCGCCAGCAGCCAAGAACGGGAGGGTTGGGATACGCAGTATTTT.

This clone was recorded only once. The chain has TRBV5-6 and TRBJ1-3, with TRBD1 matching over 8 bases. Germline V gives CDR1 SGHDT, CDR2 YYEEEE. CDR3 length: 15 amino acids. V dropped 4 bases and J dropped 4; count of bases not matched to a gene: 7. In DNA, the CDR3 is TGTGCCAGCAGCCAGGGGGCAGGAGGGGGAAACACCATATATTTT. Translation gives CASSQGAGGGNTIYF.

This clone came up once. This CDR3 is CASHLGGENTEAFF. As DNA, the CDR3 is TGTGCCAGCCACCTAGGGGGCGAGAACACTGAAGCTTTCTTT. The chain links TRBV27 to TRBJ1-1, with 7 nucleotides matching TRBD1. The trim removed 8 bases at V and 1 base at J, leaving 7 bases unmatched. Germline values: CDR1 MNHEY, CDR2 SMNVEV (reference sequence). The CDR3 covers 14 residues.

This sequence joins TRBV21-1 and TRBJ2-7; TRBD1 is the table's D call, not checked against the DNA. TRBV21-1 is reported as a pseudogene. The CDR3 sequence is 17 residues long. The chain's CDR3 is CASSKPSNRVRAYEQYF. The CDR3 nucleotides read TGTGCCAGCAGCAAACCCTCAAACAGGGTACGGGCCTACGAGCAGTACTTC.

This chain uses TRBV29-1 with TRBJ1-2; 8 bases map to TRBD1. The CDR3 runs 14 residues. From germline, CDR1 is SQVTM and CDR2 ANQGSEA. After removal of 7 bases from V and 8 bases from J, the junction contained 15 bases not matched to a gene. DNA of the CDR3: TGCAGCGGTGGGGGGGAGGACAGGGTTGACGGCTACACCTTC. This translates into CSGGGEDRVDGYTF.

This clone was counted a single time. The chain has TRBV13 and TRBJ2-1; 8 bases match TRBD1. The J segment lost 4 bases and the V segment lost 3 bases, leaving 5 bases of the junction unmatched. The CDR3 loop spans 15 amino acids. Germline CDR1 is PRHDT and CDR2 is FYEKMQ (reference sequence). The CDR3 loop is CASSFGQGNYNEQFF. As DNA, the CDR3 is TGTGCCAGCAGCTTCGGACAGGGAAATTACAATGAGCAGTTCTTC.

This clone was seen more than once but under ten times. CDR3 sequence reads: CASSYDMNTEAFF. In DNA, the CDR3 is TGCGCCAGCAGCTACGACATGAACACTGAAGCTTTCTTT. This sequence joins TRBV5-1 and TRBJ1-1; no definite D call. This CDR3 contains 13 residues. Germline CDR1 and CDR2: SGHRS and YFSETQ. Between the trimmed V and J ends, which lost 3 bases and 0 bases, there was a span of 6 bases.

The gene calls are TRBV20-1 and TRBJ2-7; a possible D gene is TRBD2 (5 bases). The CDR3 has 11 residues. Trimming left V 5 bases short and J 7 bases short, with 12 bases between. Germline V lookup: CDR1 DFQATT, CDR2 SNEGSKA (reference sequence). The CDR3 reads CSAETRGEQYF. The CDR3 DNA sequence: TGCAGTGCTGAGACCCGGGGAGAGCAGTACTTC.